This T cell receptor beta chain appears in the sequencing data of a study of blood T cell repertoires in COVID-19. The assay was immunoSEQ multiplex PCR, and TCRdb's table has in-frame clones only and misses some. Among fewer than 500,000 clones listed, approximately 86% were seen once. CDR1 is LNHDA and CDR2 is SQIVND in the germline V gene (reference sequence). The length of the CDR3 is 15 residues. V lost 1 base to trimming and J lost 4 bases, with 11 bases between them. Participants' reported clinical history set cohort assignment. Resolution of symptoms, clearance, or two negative PCRs was present in recovered Cohort 3 donors.

The genes are TRBV19 and TRBJ1-3, with D uncertain. The sequenced material came from PBMCs or T cells enriched from blood (not recorded which). This sequence originates from a young woman who had recovered from COVID-19. Written as DNA, the CDR3 is TGTGCCAGTAGTATAGTTCCAGGAGGCGGAAACACCATATATTTT. This codes for CASSIVPGGGNTIYF. The full variable domain, rest sourced from reference TRBV19 and TRBJ1-3, is DGGITQSPKYLFRKEGQNVTLSCEQNLNHDAMYWYRQDPGQGLRLIYYSQIVNDFQKGDIAEGYSVSREKKESFPLTVTSAQKNPTAFYLCASSIVPGGGNTIYFGEGSWLTVV.